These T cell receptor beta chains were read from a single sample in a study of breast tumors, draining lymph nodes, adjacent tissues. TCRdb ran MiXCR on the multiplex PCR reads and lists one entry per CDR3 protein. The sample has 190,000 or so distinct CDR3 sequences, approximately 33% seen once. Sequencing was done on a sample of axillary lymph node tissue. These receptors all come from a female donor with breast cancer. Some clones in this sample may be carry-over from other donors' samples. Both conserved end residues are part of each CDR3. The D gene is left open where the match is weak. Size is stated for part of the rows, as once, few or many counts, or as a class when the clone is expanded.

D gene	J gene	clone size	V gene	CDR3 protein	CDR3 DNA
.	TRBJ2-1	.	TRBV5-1	CASSLGATGQTPYNEQFF	TGCGCCAGCAGCTTGGGAGCGACAGGACAAACCCCCTACAATGAGCAGTTCTTC
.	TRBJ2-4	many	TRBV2	CASSERGGRDKNIQYF	TGTGCCAGCAGTGAACGAGGGGGAAGGGACAAAAACATTCAGTACTTC
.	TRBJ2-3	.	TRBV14	CASSLTQIRGDTQYF	TGTGCCAGCAGCCTAACTCAGATTCGGGGAGATACGCAGTATTTT
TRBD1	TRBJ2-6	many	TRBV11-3	CASSSTGVGANVLTF	TGTGCCAGCAGCTCTACAGGGGTTGGGGCCAACGTCCTGACTTTC
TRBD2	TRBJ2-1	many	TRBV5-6	CASSLGLAGVGAQFF	TGTGCCAGCAGCCTAGGACTAGCGGGAGTCGGAGCGCAGTTCTTC
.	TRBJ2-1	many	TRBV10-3	CAIRSAGSSYNEQFF	TGTGCCATCAGATCAGCGGGTAGCTCCTACAATGAGCAGTTCTTC
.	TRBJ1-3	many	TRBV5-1	CASSLAGQGRHTIYF	TGCGCCAGCAGCTTGGCGGGGCAGGGGAGGCACACCATATATTTT
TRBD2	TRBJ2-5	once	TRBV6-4	CASSDGLAGAFGRKTQYF	TGTGCCAGCAGTGACGGACTAGCGGGAGCCTTCGGGCGTAAGACCCAGTACTTC
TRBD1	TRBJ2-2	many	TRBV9	CASSPQQGGGTGELFF	TGTGCCAGCAGCCCACAACAGGGGGGAGGTACCGGGGAGCTGTTTTTT
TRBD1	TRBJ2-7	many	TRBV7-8	CASSPDRGTYEQYF	TGTGCCAGCAGCCCAGACAGGGGAACCTACGAGCAGTACTTC